The entry below describes one T cell receptor (beta chain). Antigen specificity is unknown. The data stem from a study of cytomegalovirus exposure and HLA in healthy donors. Study-level findings and limits: The dataset shows that most TCR sequences were rare, while some public TCRs occurred in many donors.

Method: immunoSEQ multiplex PCR; TCRdb's copy keeps in-frame clones and lacks some. The top ten clones hold less than 8.5% of a sample with around 180,000 clones, roughly 82% of them seen once. Germline loops: CDR1 SGHTA, CDR2 FQGNSA. This CDR3 spans 14 amino acids. Trimming left V 5 bases short and J 6 bases short, with 14 bases between. The receptor comes from a man aged 18 to 29 in good health and CMV-seropositive. The sample consisted of PBMCs. The chain recombines TRBV7-2 with TRBJ2-1, with TRBD1 as a possible D gene (5 bases). In DNA form, the CDR3 reads TGTGCCAGCAGCATATCCAGGGTAGTCAATGAGCAGTTCTTC. Protein: CASSISRVVNEQFF.